The clone carrying this TCR beta chain was counted a single time. Its cognate antigen is unknown. The PCR contained 60 Vbeta and 13 Jbeta primers. Method: immunoSEQ multiplex PCR; TCRdb's copy keeps in-frame clones and lacks some. Here the sample spans 200,000 to 250,000 clones, 80% to 85% being singletons. This entry comes from a study of cytomegalovirus exposure and HLA in healthy donors. Whole-study results and caveats: More clonal expansion characterized HLA-associated TCR beta chains than equally common others in a later analysis.

Germline-derived CDR1 and CDR2 are MNHEY and SMNVEV (reference sequence). This CDR3 has 15 amino acids. Unmatched junction bases numbered 6, after V lost 7 bases and J lost 0 bases. This rearrangement joins TRBV27 to TRBJ1-5, with 7 bases lining up with TRBD1. The sequenced sample was PBMCs. The sequence came from a woman aged 55-70 years in good health and CMV-seropositive. The CDR3 sequence: CASKGTVYSNQPQHF. The CDR3 DNA is TGTGCCAGCAAAGGGACAGTCTATAGCAATCAGCCCCAGCATTTT.